The rows below give T cell receptor beta chains drawn from one sample of a study of blood T cell repertoires in COVID-19. Repertoires were generated with immunoSEQ multiplex PCR, while TCRdb's copy carries only in-frame clones and drops some. This sample has some 400,000 clones, with 80% to 90% found just once. The sample consisted of PBMCs or T cells enriched from blood (not recorded which). The receptor source for this set is a man aged 30 to 45 who had recovered from COVID-19. CDR3s include the opening cysteine and the closing phenylalanine or tryptophan. A D gene is named only where the DNA matches it firmly. Expanded clones are given a class, and other clones once, few, many or no size at all.

CDR3,DNA,J,D,V,size
CASGLGDRLFFQPQHF,TGTGCTAGTGGTTTGGGTGACAGGCTGTTCTTTCAGCCCCAGCATTTT,TRBJ1-5,NA,TRBV12-5,NA
CASSVRAGDYTDTQYF,TGTGCCAGCAGCGTGAGAGCGGGAGATTACACAGATACGCAGTATTTT,TRBJ2-3,TRBD2,TRBV9,NA
CASSFRTDQPQHF,TGTGCCAGCAGTTTTAGAACGGATCAGCCCCAGCATTTT,TRBJ1-5,NA,TRBV12-3/TRBV12-4,NA
CASSPRMNSPLHF,TGTGCCAGCAGTCCCAGGATGAATTCACCCCTCCACTTT,TRBJ1-6,NA,TRBV12-3/TRBV12-4,NA
CASSLFEGYEQYF,TGTGCCAGCAGTTTATTTGAGGGTTACGAGCAGTACTTC,TRBJ2-7,NA,TRBV27,NA
CASSRDPAGVPGELFF,TGTGCCAGCAGTAGGGATCCAGCGGGAGTCCCCGGGGAGCTGTTTTTT,TRBJ2-2,TRBD2,TRBV2,NA
CASSPQPGRDTEAFF,TGTGCCAGTAGTCCCCAACCCGGGCGGGACACTGAAGCTTTCTTT,TRBJ1-1,NA,TRBV19,once
CASSFLLGTASGNTIYF,TGTGCCAGCAGTTTTTTGTTAGGGACAGCCTCTGGAAACACCATATATTTT,TRBJ1-3,TRBD1,TRBV28,NA
CASSPWVASEMGDTQYF,TGTGCCAGCAGCCCATGGGTAGCGTCGGAGATGGGAGATACGCAGTATTTT,TRBJ2-3,NA,TRBV11-2,NA
CASSFSSNQPQHF,TGTGCCAGCAGTTTTTCCTCCAATCAGCCCCAGCATTTT,TRBJ1-5,NA,TRBV12-3/TRBV12-4,NA
CASSVEDREAEAFF,TGTGCCAGCAGCGTAGAGGACAGGGAGGCTGAAGCTTTCTTT,TRBJ1-1,TRBD1,TRBV9,NA
CASSPRFGGLAYNEQFF,TGTGCCAGCAGCCCGCGTTTCGGCGGGCTCGCCTACAATGAGCAGTTCTTC,TRBJ2-1,NA,TRBV3-1/TRBV3-2,NA
CASNLRRLAGAGGELFF,TGTGCCAGCAACTTGAGACGACTAGCGGGAGCCGGCGGGGAGCTGTTTTTT,TRBJ2-2,TRBD2,TRBV5-6,NA
CASSLGQGSYEQYF,TGTGCCAGCTCACTTGGGCAGGGATCCTACGAGCAGTACTTC,TRBJ2-7,NA,TRBV18,NA
CAWSVTAGSAPQFF,TGTGCCTGGAGTGTGACCGCCGGGTCAGCTCCACAGTTCTTC,TRBJ2-1,NA,TRBV30,NA
CASSPLTLGGADTQYF,TGTGCCAGCTCACCATTAACCCTCGGGGGGGCAGATACGCAGTATTTT,TRBJ2-3,TRBD2,TRBV18,NA
CASSPNNEQYF,TGTGCCAGCAGTCCAAACAACGAGCAGTACTTC,TRBJ2-7,NA,TRBV7-9,NA
CAIGGSNTGELFF,TGTGCCATAGGAGGTTCTAACACCGGGGAGCTGTTTTTT,TRBJ2-2,NA,TRBV6-5,NA
CAWSVRGQEGEKLFF,TGTGCCTGGAGTGTACGAGGACAGGAAGGTGAAAAACTGTTTTTT,TRBJ1-4,TRBD1,TRBV30,NA
CASSGAGDTDTQYF,TGCGCCAGCAGTGGAGCGGGGGACACAGATACGCAGTATTTT,TRBJ2-3,TRBD2,TRBV10-1,NA
CASSEALLIQGGQNTEAFF,TGTGCCAGCAGTGAAGCGCTTCTCATACAGGGTGGGCAGAACACTGAAGCTTTCTTT,TRBJ1-1,NA,TRBV2,NA
CASSVGQSLYGYTF,TGCGCCAGCAGCGTCGGACAGTCGCTCTATGGCTACACCTTC,TRBJ1-2,NA,TRBV5-1,NA
CSVGGGTNQPQHF,TGCAGCGTTGGAGGAGGGACCAATCAGCCCCAGCATTTT,TRBJ1-5,NA,TRBV29-1,NA
CASSPQGRNSPLHF,TGTGCCAGCTCACCACAGGGGCGTAATTCACCCCTCCACTTT,TRBJ1-6,NA,TRBV18,NA
CASRSGLAGSPGELFF,TGCGCCAGCAGATCCGGACTAGCGGGATCCCCCGGGGAGCTGTTTTTT,TRBJ2-2,TRBD2,TRBV4-1,NA
CASSLASGSFDTQYF,TGTGCCAGCAGTCTTGCTAGCGGGAGTTTCGATACGCAGTATTTT,TRBJ2-3,TRBD2,TRBV6-4,NA
CAISLGQGFGNTIYF,TGTGCCATCAGTTTAGGACAGGGTTTCGGAAACACCATATATTTT,TRBJ1-3,TRBD1,TRBV10-3,NA
CASSLRPGQGSGELFF,TGTGCCAGCAGCCTCAGACCGGGACAGGGATCCGGGGAGCTGTTTTTT,TRBJ2-2,TRBD1,TRBV7-9,NA
CASSQAPSGSFEQYF,TGCGCCAGCAGTCAAGCCCCTAGCGGGAGTTTCGAGCAGTACTTC,TRBJ2-7,TRBD2,TRBV4-1,NA
CASRPDSIGYTF,TGTGCCAGCAGACCGGACAGCATTGGCTACACCTTC,TRBJ1-2,NA,TRBV12-3/TRBV12-4,NA
CASSPRTSGNTGELFF,TGTGCCAGCAGCCCACGGACTAGCGGGAACACCGGGGAGCTGTTTTTT,TRBJ2-2,TRBD2,TRBV5-4,NA
CASSQHRGSEQFF,TGTGCCAGCAGCCAACATCGGGGGAGTGAGCAGTTCTTC,TRBJ2-1,NA,TRBV11-3,NA
CASGDKMPEAFF,TGTGCCAGCGGGGACAAGATGCCTGAAGCTTTCTTT,TRBJ1-1,NA,TRBV7-9,NA
CASSIGGLNTDTQYF,TGTGCCAGTAGTATAGGCGGGCTTAACACAGATACGCAGTATTTT,TRBJ2-3,NA,TRBV19,NA
CASSQSTGGTDTQYF,TGTGCCAGCTCACAGTCTACAGGCGGCACAGATACGCAGTATTTT,TRBJ2-3,NA,TRBV18,NA
CASSSRQVATEAFF,TGTGCCAGCAGCTCAAGACAGGTGGCCACTGAAGCTTTCTTT,TRBJ1-1,NA,TRBV7-9,NA
CASSRYPGRSGGYTF,TGTGCCAGCAGCCGATACCCCGGCAGGTCAGGTGGCTACACCTTC,TRBJ1-2,NA,TRBV3-1/TRBV3-2,NA
CASSPGTGFTEAFF,TGTGCCAGCAGTCCCGGGACAGGGTTCACTGAAGCTTTCTTT,TRBJ1-1,TRBD1,TRBV28,NA
CASSERTQRLGELFF,TGTGCCAGCAGCGAGCGGACTCAGCGCCTCGGGGAGCTGTTTTTT,TRBJ2-2,NA,TRBV5-4,NA
CASSLFGSGTGGDEQYF,TGTGCCAGCAGTTTATTTGGAAGTGGGACAGGGGGTGACGAGCAGTACTTC,TRBJ2-7,TRBD1,TRBV28,NA
CASSLDSGPYNEQFF,TGTGCCAGCAGCTTAGACAGCGGGCCTTACAATGAGCAGTTCTTC,TRBJ2-1,NA,TRBV7-8,once
CASSWASGFTGELFF,TGTGCCAGCAGTTGGGCTAGCGGATTCACCGGGGAGCTGTTTTTT,TRBJ2-2,TRBD2,TRBV27,NA
CAARSRAKADTQYF,TGTGCCGCCCGGTCCCGAGCGAAGGCAGATACGCAGTATTTT,TRBJ2-3,NA,TRBV30,NA
CASSNENTQYF,TGTGCCAGCAGCAACGAGAATACGCAGTATTTT,TRBJ2-3,NA,TRBV5-4,NA
CASSQAAGRAYGYTF,TGCGCCAGCAGCCAAGCGGCAGGGCGCGCCTATGGCTACACCTTC,TRBJ1-2,NA,TRBV4-1,NA
CASSSQGISEAFF,TGTGCCAGCAGCTCACAGGGAATCTCTGAAGCTTTCTTT,TRBJ1-1,NA,TRBV27,NA
CASSLNSGLAYEQYF,TGTGCCAGCAGCTTAAACAGCGGCCTAGCCTACGAGCAGTACTTC,TRBJ2-7,NA,TRBV7-9,NA